This paragraph reports one TCR beta chain. Its antigen is not yet known. No clone much larger than this one lies a single base away; base qualities are absent. The cohort consisted of 650 to 850 healthy bone marrow donors. All cohort members were sampled while nominally healthy, although unrecorded immune exposures were likely present. The donor was CMV seropositive and belonged to the group of 250 to 300 seropositive cohort members. Each donor provided a peripheral blood sample, and peripheral blood mononuclear cells were used for TCR beta sequencing. The Qiagen DNeasy Blood Extraction Kit was used to extract genomic DNA from the blood cell samples. This sample was taken from a study of cytomegalovirus exposure and HLA in healthy donors (dated by TCRdb to 2016 to 2017). Broadly, across the study: An earlier analysis of some 500 of the donors reported more than 250 Gb of sequence data and 117 million unique TCR beta sequences from about 200 million T cells. An early release covering 550 to 650 HLA-typed donors comprised about 300 gigabases of sequencing data and 65 million to 100 million unique TCR sequences. The genetic ancestry cluster associated with self-reported Caucasian donors included roughly 84% of the approximately 430 genotyped donors. The aim of the study was to test whether cataloging public T cell receptors could identify signatures of past pathogen exposure. Using immunosequencing, the study profiled T cell repertoires from 550 to 750 subjects and related those repertoires to cytomegalovirus serostatus. Besides the first cohort of roughly 660 subjects, a separate validation cohort made up of 120 different subjects was used. The study combined high-throughput TCR immunosequencing, statistical association of individual TCRs with disease status, and machine learning to predict cytomegalovirus infection status. A later analysis re-analyzed previously published TCR beta repertoires from roughly 600 donors and added high-resolution HLA genotyping to study TCR occurrence patterns. Rather than drawing on any new phenotypic data, the later analysis identified candidate immune exposures from TCR beta sequences and the way those sequences occurred across donors. An earlier analysis of 587 of the donors used high-throughput TCR beta sequencing to judge whether each TCR beta V gene segment behaved as functional or pseudogenic. Alongside the repertoire data, information on donor age, sex, ethnicity and CMV serostatus was compiled. A later genetic analysis took genome-wide SNP genotypes for about three fifths of the roughly 700 donors and used that subset as a discovery cohort. All discovery cohort repertoires had been generated using a single sequencing platform. Both class I and class II loci were covered by HLA typing, at four-digit resolution. The number of donors typed differed by locus, with roughly 629-640 for A, B, C, DRB1 and DQB1, more than 500 for DQA1, approximately 570 for DPA1, and some 470 for DPB1. Because of strong linkage in the cohort, a handful of DR-DQ haplotypes were treated as single units for association and clustering. Across around 400 genotyped donors of the cohort, an average of roughly 200,000 unique TCR beta nucleotide sequences per donor were sequenced, and roughly a sixth of those sequences were non-productive. Beyond this particular receptor, the publication reports: The authors suggested that the approach could potentially be generalized to other disease states and immunological phenotypes. Correlated functional status among segregating V segments might be attributable to linkage disequilibrium, but an unknown experimental factor could not be ruled out. A later analysis associated 15,000 to 20,000 TCR beta sequences with specific HLA alleles at a false discovery rate of 0.05. When HLA alleles, especially DR and DQ, strongly co-occurred, attributing TCR associations to individual alleles was difficult. The classifier was reported to diagnose cytomegalovirus status with high specificity and sensitivity in both the original and validation cohorts. In vitro tests confirmed that three of the cytomegalovirus-associated TCR beta chains recognize cytomegalovirus antigens. According to a later analysis, TCR association rates differed among HLA loci, with DRB1 alleles showing the most associated TCRs and HLA-C alleles showing the fewest. A later genetic analysis associated a missense DCLRE1C variant with V-gene and J-gene trimming of TCR beta chains, and an independent cohort replicated the association. Some 16 rarely observed V segments, including chromosome 9 orphons, were excluded from the earlier analysis of a few hundred of the donors because counts were too low. Broadly in line with IMGT annotations, most TCR beta V segments showed up in productive rearrangements about 90% or about 30% of the time in an earlier analysis of under 700 of the donors. In this cohort, only TCR beta chains were sequenced, and detectable features were limited by the absence of alpha or paired-chain data. In a later analysis, several top co-occurrence clusters were reported to appear linked to parvovirus B19, influenza, CMV and Epstein-Barr virus. In the study, approximately 160 TCR beta chains were listed as associated with cytomegalovirus. While some public TCRs were present in many individuals, most TCR sequences turned up only very rarely across donors. For the cohort, immune exposure information was limited to CMV serostatus. Compared with the approximately 600-donor mean, donors in an Asian-associated ancestry cluster had fewer N-insertions in productive TCRs, according to a later genetic analysis. Some IMGT-functional V segments, including TRBV6-2 and TRBV6-3, could not be distinguished by the 87-base-pair reads and were therefore excluded. Compared with equally common non-associated chains, HLA-associated TCR beta chains in a later analysis were more clonally expanded and had lower generation probabilities. Roughly uniform sequencing depth across donors was assumed in presence/absence analyses, although this assumption may not hold. Because HLA typing was missing for some donors at each locus, association tests included only the typed subset. Most CMV-associated TCR beta chains appeared to be HLA-restricted in a later analysis, and the HLA associations seemed to be driven largely by CMV exposure. The sequencing pipeline was judged likely to have produced a cluster of highly shared sequence variants as a technical artifact. A further reported finding was that TCR beta sequences accurately predicted the HLA-A and HLA-B alleles for most subjects in the first cohort.

Library method: the immunoSEQ multiplex PCR assay. For the multiplex PCR, a mixture combining 60 forward primers for TCR Vbeta segments and 13 reverse primers for TCR Jbeta segments was used. A multiplex PCR assay on genomic DNA amplified the CDR3 region of rearranged TCR beta genes. On the Illumina HiSeq System, the amplified TCR beta libraries were sequenced as 87-base-pair reads. As for the original processing: Across the roughly 700 repertoires, a later analysis counted roughly 84 million unique TCR beta chains, approximately 10 million of which were shared by at least two donors. Raw reads were error-corrected and collapsed into unique sequences by a nearest-neighbor algorithm in which closely related sequences were merged to remove PCR and sequencing errors. CDR3 sequences were aligned to IMGT reference sequences to assign V, D and J gene segments. For a sequence to be retained, a match of at least six nucleotides was required to both a V gene segment and a J gene segment. A rearrangement was called productive if the CDR3 had no stop codons and remained in frame with V and J, and every other rearrangement was called non-productive. CDR3 was defined according to IMGT convention as the region running from the second conserved V-encoded cysteine to the conserved J-encoded phenylalanine. The earlier analysis of about 620 of the donors excluded sequences that lacked an unambiguous match to a single V gene segment. An earlier analysis of 500 to 700 of the donors classified V segments as functional when productive rearrangements were above 56.7% and as segregating when the standard deviation between donors was above 5%. A statistical classification framework was developed to diagnose cytomegalovirus status using the catalog of TCR beta chain sequences. A later analysis assigned V and J genes by comparing TCR nucleotide sequences with IMGT/GENE-DB human TR gene sequences. In a later analysis, CDR3 sequences and most-parsimonious VDJ recombination scenarios were assigned using the TCRdist pipeline. A later analysis defined each TCR beta chain by its CDR3 amino acid sequence plus V-gene family, and excluded reads lacking a unique V-gene family. As a way to deal with suspected cross-contamination and a sequencing artifact, a later analysis dropped roughly 620 nucleotide sequences that were highly shared and had low generation probability. In a later analysis, a clonal expansion index for each public chain was calculated from normalized within-repertoire ranks of inferred template counts. In a later analysis, generation probabilities were computed using a VDJ recombination model fitted to out-of-frame rearrangements, and the results were checked against IGoR. Hypergeometric tests were used in a later analysis to score TCR-TCR, TCR-HLA and TCR-CMV co-occurrence, with a repertoire-size bias correction applied to the TCR pairs. False discovery rates were estimated in a later analysis by permuting HLA or CMV assignments 20 times. In a later analysis, co-occurring TCRs were grouped using DBSCAN, and TCRdist sequence similarity was added for clustering within HLA-allele-positive subsets. Repertoires with fewer than 30,000 or more than 120,000 public chains were left out of co-occurrence clustering, as were roughly five repertoires with anomalous nucleotide sharing. The clones in this table, taken by TCRdb from immuneACCESS, are in-frame only. Not every clone is retained; where verified, under half of the shortfall comes from an unresolved V gene, and the cause of the rest is unknown. That table gives V, J and clone size, and the DNA gave D and trimming. The sample records some 84,000 clones, 55% to 65% of which are singletons. Approximately 16% of the sample is taken by the ten largest.

V lost 3 bases and J lost 5 bases; the stretch between them is 16 bases long. The germline V gene specifies SGHNT as CDR1 and YENEEA as CDR2. Inclusive of the bounding cysteine and phenylalanine, the CDR3 is 16 residues long. The CDR3 DNA has 48 bases and is translated from base 1. What was sequenced was PBMCs. The receptor comes from a woman aged 40 to 50 in good health and CMV-seropositive. The chain couples TRBV11-3 to TRBJ2-2, with TRBD1 tentatively as D gene (6 bases match). The CDR3 loop reads CASSFDQQGGTGELFF. The nucleotides read TGTGCCAGCAGCTTTGACCAACAGGGCGGAACCGGGGAGCTGTTTTTT.